The TCR beta chain under discussion was sequenced for a study of identical twins. The study, taken as a whole, reports: The study found excess low generation probability among twin-shared out-of-frame alpha sequences. Models underpredicted monozygotic twin sharing of out-of-frame TCR alpha.

This clonotype was seen ten or more times. The target antigen is unknown. TCRdb re-called the 5' RACE reads through MiXCR, storing one row per CDR3 protein. The sample includes hundreds of thousands of distinct CDR3 sequences, over 5% of them seen just once. With 7 bases removed from V and 0 bases from J, the gap between germline ends came to 13 bases. The CDR3 is 16 residues long. Sequencing was performed on naive T cells sorted from blood. The clonotype originates from a man aged 18 to 30 in good health. The rearrangement links TRBV12-3 or TRBV12-4 to TRBJ1-6, with D possibly matching TRBD1 (6 bases). CDR3 in DNA: TGTGCCAGCACCCCACAGGGTTCCTCCTATAATTCACCCCTCCACTTT. This translates into CASTPQGSSYNSPLHF.